This T cell receptor beta chain was retrieved from a study of T cells after posttransplantation cyclophosphamide. Notes on the study in general: TRB overlap between skin or GI tissue T cells and blood was limited. Later blood repertoires were often dominated by clones from the donor CD8+ memory compartment. Recipient CMV seropositivity and CMV reactivation strongly tracked TRB clonality.

The sample holds a few counts of this clone. Its antigen is not known. Treatment was busulfan-fludarabine conditioning, a marrow graft, and cyclophosphamide on days +3 and +4. Germline assignment: CDR1 ENHRY and CDR2 SYGVKD. This CDR3 has 14 residues. The J segment lost 0 bases and the V segment lost 10 bases, leaving 8 bases of the junction unmatched. Generated by immunoSEQ multiplex PCR, the TCRdb table keeps only in-frame clones and is missing some. The sample contains thousands of clones, around 75% of which appear only once. The sequence was obtained from a male patient over 55 who received an allogeneic stem cell transplant from an unrelated donor, was CMV-positive, and had no GVHD. A subset of T cells may come from the graft donor. This sequence joins TRBV10-3 and TRBJ1-1; 7 nucleotides match TRBD1. The source was PBMCs, collected after allogeneic stem cell transplant with posttransplant cyclophosphamide. CDR3 loop: CASRSTGLNTEAFF. The CDR3 bases are TGTGCCAGCAGATCGACAGGGTTGAACACTGAAGCTTTCTTT.